The 16 T cell receptor beta chains below all came from one sample that was sequenced in a study of response to subunit inactivated influenza vaccine. From the RT-PCR reads, TCRdb called clonotypes with MiXCR, one entry per CDR3 protein. Of about 520,000 distinct CDR3 sequences listed, approximately 11% are singletons. This sample comprised PBMCs from blood, obtained roughly 6 weeks after vaccination. These receptors were collected from a man aged 45-65 years who received an inactivated influenza vaccine.

This clonotype has more than one count but fewer than ten. This chain joins TRBV21-1 and TRBJ2-5; the table's D gene call, TRBD1, was not cross checked with the DNA. TRBV21-1 is a pseudogene locus. The CDR3 loop spans 11 amino acids. The CDR3 sequence is CARDSVKPQYF. The CDR3 region has the DNA TGTGCTAGGGACAGCGTTAAGCCCCAGTACTTC.

Only a few counts were recorded for this clonotype. The rearrangement links TRBV29-1 to TRBJ2-7; D is unclear. V lost 7 bases and J lost 1, with 11 bases in between. Germline values: CDR1 SQVTM, CDR2 ANQGSEA. The CDR3 extends over 12 amino acids. The CDR3 DNA reads TGCAGCGCCCTGACGGAATCCTACGAGCAGTACTTC. Protein product: CSALTESYEQYF.

This clonotype was counted at least ten times. V is TRBV20-1 and J is TRBJ2-1, with 10 bases lining up with TRBD2. The V gene's germline CDR1 is DFQATT and CDR2 SNEGSKA (reference sequence). There are 16 residues in the CDR3. The ends lost 6 bases at V and 4 bases at J; junction bases unmatched: 12. This chain's CDR3 is CSAGPLTSGEYNEQFF. In DNA form, the CDR3 reads TGCAGTGCCGGACCCTTAACTAGCGGGGAATACAATGAGCAGTTCTTC.

The table lists this clonotype with a few counts. The chain is built from TRBV7-2 and TRBJ2-7; 8 bases map to TRBD1. Germline V gives CDR1 SGHTA, CDR2 FQGNSA. The CDR3 sequence is 14 residues long. Unmatched junction bases numbered 9, after V lost 4 bases and J lost 7 bases. CDR3 region: CASSSLQGVGEQYF. The DNA for the CDR3 is TGTGCCAGCAGCTCGTTACAGGGGGTTGGAGAGCAGTACTTC.

The sample holds many counts of this clonotype. The CDR3 loop is CASSPEFFVAGAYEQYF. CDR3 nucleotides: TGTGCCAGCAGCCCCGAGTTTTTCGTAGCGGGGGCTTACGAGCAGTACTTC. V usage is TRBV7-2 and J usage is TRBJ2-7, with 9 bases matching TRBD2. Germline loops: CDR1 SGHTA, CDR2 FQGNSA. This CDR3 is 17 amino acids long. The J segment lost 4 bases and the V segment lost 5 bases, leaving 15 bases of the junction unmatched.

The chain recombines TRBV6-5 with TRBJ2-3, with 9 bases that match TRBD2. Trimming removed 1 base from V and 5 bases from J; junction bases left unmatched: 7. Per the germline V gene, CDR1 is MNHEY and CDR2 is SVGAGI. CDR3 size: 16 residues. CDR3 loop: CASSYWSSGGIDTQYF. The CDR3 nucleotides are TGTGCCAGCAGTTACTGGTCGAGCGGGGGGATAGATACGCAGTATTTT.

The CDR3, as DNA: TGTGCCAGCCAGTTCACTAAAGTTGGGATGACCTACAATGAGCAGTTCTTC. This gives the protein CASQFTKVGMTYNEQFF. The J gene is TRBJ2-1, the V gene TRBV6-2 or TRBV6-3, with no clear D. With 8 bases removed from V and 2 bases from J, the gap between germline ends came to 22 bases. The CDR3 has 17 amino acids. Germline V lookup: CDR1 MNHEY, CDR2 SVGEGT.

This clonotype was seen a handful of times. This chain links TRBV6-1 with TRBJ2-6; D not certain. Germline values: CDR1 MNHNS, CDR2 SASEGT. Trimming left V 5 bases short and J 2 bases short, with 16 bases between. CDR3 length equals 17 residues. The CDR3: CASSQPSVVPGANVLTF. CDR3 DNA: TGTGCCAGCAGTCAGCCCTCCGTTGTACCTGGGGCCAACGTCCTGACTTTC.

This clonotype has a count of ten or more. This rearrangement joins TRBV10-2 to TRBJ1-2; TRBD1 matches at 7 bases. The CDR3 consists of 14 residues. Germline-derived CDR1 and CDR2 are WSHSY and SAAADI. With 3 bases clipped from V and 2 bases from J, the junction kept 3 bases outside the gene matches. The CDR3 reads CASSEWTGNYGYTF. For the CDR3, the DNA is TGCGCCAGCAGTGAATGGACAGGCAACTATGGCTACACCTTC.

This clonotype was detected only a few times. J is TRBJ2-2 and V is TRBV11-2; possibly TRBD2 for D (5 bases). The germline V gene encodes CDR1 SGHAT and CDR2 FQNNGV. V lost 4 bases to trimming and J lost 5 bases, with 14 bases between them. CDR3 length: 15 amino acids. The CDR3 DNA sequence: TGTGCCAGCAGCTCCGATCCGGGATCGACCGGGGAGCTGTTTTTT. It translates to CASSSDPGSTGELFF.

The chain joins TRBV7-9 to TRBJ2-5, with D possibly matching TRBD2 (5 bases). There are 17 residues in the CDR3. V was clipped by 0 bases and J by 2 bases, with 16 bases between them. Germline V CDR1 and CDR2: SEHNR, FQNEAQ (reference sequence). CDR3 DNA: TGTGCCAGCAGCTTAGCGTTGGCAGGACTGCAACAAGAGACCCAGTACTTC. Its protein product is CASSLALAGLQQETQYF.

This clonotype came up a few times. The chain carries TRBV4-2 and TRBJ2-3; 7 bases are a match to TRBD2. CDR1 LGHNA and CDR2 YNFKEQ come from the germline V gene. The CDR3 has 15 residues. The trim removed 0 bases at V and 6 bases at J, leaving 6 bases unmatched. The CDR3 nucleotides read TGTGCCAGCAGCCAAGAAGGCGGGAGAGTGGATACGCAGTATTTT. It translates to CASSQEGGRVDTQYF.

The chain recombines TRBV12-3 or TRBV12-4 with TRBJ2-1, with D perhaps TRBD1 or TRBD2 (5 bases each). V was shortened by 4 bases and J by 8 bases, with 21 bases between the two germline ends. The CDR3 contains 16 residues. CDR3 sequence (DNA): TGTGCCAGCAGTTACCCCCTTGGGACGACGTTCGATGAGCAGTTCTTC. Amino acid sequence: CASSYPLGTTFDEQFF.

This clonotype was observed a handful of times. The V gene is TRBV29-1, the J gene TRBJ2-3; D is undetermined. The length of the CDR3 is 14 residues. V lost 4 bases, J lost 2 bases, and 13 bases lay in between. Per the germline V gene, CDR1 is SQVTM and CDR2 is ANQGSEA. The CDR3 nucleotides read TGCAGCGTTGGAACAGCATCTACCACAGATACGCAGTATTTT. It translates to CSVGTASTTDTQYF.

The chain recombines TRBV27 with TRBJ2-1; D may correspond to TRBD1 or TRBD2 (6 bases each). Trimming left V 3 bases short and J 9 bases short, with 15 bases between. Germline CDR1 MNHEY, CDR2 SMNVEV (reference sequence). The CDR3 extends over 14 amino acids. CDR3 sequence reads: CASSLNGGPVEQFF. CDR3 nucleotide sequence: TGTGCCAGCAGTTTGAACGGGGGCCCAGTTGAGCAGTTCTTC.

This clonotype was seen only a few times. The chain employs TRBV29-1 and TRBJ2-3; 10 bases agree with TRBD1. The length of the CDR3 is 13 residues. V lost 5 bases and J lost 3; bases outside the gene matches: 2. In germline, CDR1 is SQVTM, CDR2 ANQGSEA. The CDR3 nucleotides are TGCAGCGTTCAGGACAGGGGGACAGATACGCAGTATTTT. Translated, it gives CSVQDRGTDTQYF.